This TCR beta chain was obtained from a study of blood T cell repertoires in COVID-19. Looking at the study overall: Some COVID-19 samples were acute and others convalescent; all came from the United States, Italy and Spain. The cDNA or gDNA used as material had been derived from T cells, B-cell-depleted T cells, or PBMCs.

In the study's own analysis: How many nucleated cells were present was estimated from reference gene primer amplification. Clones were read by immunoSEQ multiplex PCR, and TCRdb kept only the in-frame ones, dropping some. V and J calls and clone size come straight from that table; D and trimming were deduced from the DNA. The repertoire holds fewer than 200,000 clones, around 74% seen once, with less than 4.5% in the top ten. The V end lost 3 bases, the J end lost 7 bases, and 18 bases lay between the germline ends. Looked up from germline, CDR1 is GTSNPN and CDR2 is SVGIG (reference sequence). The CDR3 is made up of 15 amino acids.

This receptor was obtained from a woman older than 75 with acute or convalescent COVID-19. The source material was peripheral blood. The chain joins TRBV30 to TRBJ1-4; D is possibly TRBD1 (5 bases). CDR3 sequence: CAWRDSRGKGEKLFF. CDR3 bases: TGTGCCTGGAGGGATAGTCGGGGGAAAGGTGAAAAACTGTTTTTT. The variable domain in full, with the rest retrieved from reference TRBV30 and TRBJ1-4, is SQTIHQWPATLVQPVGSPLSLECTVEGTSNPNLYWYRQAAGRGLQLLFYSVGIGQISSEVPQNLSASRPQDRQFILSSKKLLLSDSGFYLCAWRDSRGKGEKLFFGSGTQLSVL.